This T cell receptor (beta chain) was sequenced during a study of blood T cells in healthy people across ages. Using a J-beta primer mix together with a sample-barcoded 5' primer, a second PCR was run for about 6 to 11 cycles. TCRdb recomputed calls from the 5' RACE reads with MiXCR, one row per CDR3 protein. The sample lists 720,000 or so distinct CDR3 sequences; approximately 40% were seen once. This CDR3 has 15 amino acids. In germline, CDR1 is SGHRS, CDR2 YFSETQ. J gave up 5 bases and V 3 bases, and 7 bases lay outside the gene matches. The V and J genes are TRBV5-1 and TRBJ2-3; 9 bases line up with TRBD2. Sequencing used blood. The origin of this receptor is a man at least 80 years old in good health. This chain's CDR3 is CASSSVAGAVDTQYF. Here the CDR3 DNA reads TGCGCCAGCAGCTCTGTAGCGGGAGCGGTAGATACGCAGTATTTT. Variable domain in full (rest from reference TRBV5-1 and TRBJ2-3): KAGVTQTPRYLIKTRGQQVTLSCSPISGHRSVSWYQQTPGQGLQFLFEYFSETQRNKGNFPGRFSGRQFSNSRSEMNVSTLELGDSALYLCASSSVAGAVDTQYFGPGTRLTVL.